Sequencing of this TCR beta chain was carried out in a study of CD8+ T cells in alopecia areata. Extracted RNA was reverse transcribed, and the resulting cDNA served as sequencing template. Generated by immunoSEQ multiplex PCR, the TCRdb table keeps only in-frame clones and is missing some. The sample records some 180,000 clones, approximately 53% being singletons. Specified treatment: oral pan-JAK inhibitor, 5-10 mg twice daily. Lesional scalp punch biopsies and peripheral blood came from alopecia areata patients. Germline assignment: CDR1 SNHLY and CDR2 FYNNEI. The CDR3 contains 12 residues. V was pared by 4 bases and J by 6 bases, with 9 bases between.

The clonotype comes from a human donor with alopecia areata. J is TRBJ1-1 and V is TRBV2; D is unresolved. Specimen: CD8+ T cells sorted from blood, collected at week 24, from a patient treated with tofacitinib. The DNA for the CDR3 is TGTGCCAGCAGTGCAGGCAGCCCTGAAGCTTTCTTT. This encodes CASSAGSPEAFF.